The 28 T cell receptor beta chains reported below all come from one sample, sequenced in a study of blood T cell repertoires in COVID-19. The method was immunoSEQ multiplex PCR; TCRdb's version includes in-frame clones alone and lacks a portion of them. This table has about 69,000 clones, around 87% appearing once. The source material was peripheral blood. Receptors were obtained from a man aged 50-60 years with acute or convalescent COVID-19.

In DNA, the CDR3 is TGCGCCAGCAGCCAAGATTCGACGGGCAAAAACATTCAGTACTTC. As protein: CASSQDSTGKNIQYF. The V and J genes are TRBV4-1 and TRBJ2-4; the D is unclear. The V gene's germline CDR1 is MGHRA and CDR2 YSYEKL. CDR3 length: 15 amino acids. Between the trimmed V and J ends, which lost 0 bases and 3 bases, there was a span of 9 bases.

The V call is TRBV27, the J call TRBJ2-7; the match to TRBD1 covers 9 bases. With 6 bases clipped from V and 3 bases from J, the junction kept 3 bases outside the gene matches. Germline loops: CDR1 MNHEY, CDR2 SMNVEV (reference sequence). CDR3 length: 13 amino acids. CDR3 sequence: CASRRDRDYEQYF. CDR3 nucleotide sequence: TGTGCCAGCAGAAGGGACAGGGACTACGAGCAGTACTTC.

The chain links TRBV18 to TRBJ1-1; D is possibly TRBD1 (6 bases). CDR1 is KGHSH and CDR2 is LQKENI in the germline V gene. Trimming cost V 9 bases and J 2 bases, with 13 bases left between them. The CDR3 extends over 13 amino acids. CDR3 DNA: TGTGCCAGTATTGGACAGCGAAACACTGAAGCTTTCTTT. Encoded protein: CASIGQRNTEAFF. The whole variable domain, remainder taken from reference TRBV18 and TRBJ1-1, is NAGVMQNPRHLVRRRGQEARLRCSPMKGHSHVYWYRQLPEEGLKFMVYLQKENIIDESGMPKERFSAEFPKEGPSILRIQQVVRGDSAAYFCASIGQRNTEAFFGQGTRLTVV.

V gene TRBV19 combines with J gene TRBJ1-4; D is perhaps TRBD1 (6 bases). Germline CDR1 is LNHDA and CDR2 is SQIVND (reference sequence). This CDR3 has 15 residues. The germline V and J ends were trimmed by 3 bases and 7 bases, with 15 bases remaining between them. For the CDR3, the DNA is TGTGCCAGTAGTATTGGTTCCTCACAGGGTGAAAAACTGTTTTTT. Its translation is CASSIGSSQGEKLFF.

This sequence joins TRBV15 and TRBJ1-5, with 7 bases identical to TRBD1. The germline V gene has CDR1 LNHNV and CDR2 YYDKDF (reference sequence). V shed 3 bases, J shed 0 bases, and the junction held 2 bases outside the gene matches. The length of the CDR3 is 15 residues. The CDR3 region has the DNA TGTGCCACCAGCAGCACAGGGGTTAGCAATCAGCCCCAGCATTTT. Protein product: CATSSTGVSNQPQHF.

The gene calls are TRBV6-5 and TRBJ1-1, with a weak D call TRBD1 (6 bases). CDR3 size: 15 residues. The V gene lost 2 bases and the J gene lost 3 bases, with 13 bases spanning the gap. Germline V gene lookup returns CDR1 MNHEY and CDR2 SVGAGI. CDR3 residues: CASSYDSGVDTEAFF. The CDR3 coding sequence is TGTGCCAGCAGTTACGATTCAGGGGTGGACACTGAAGCTTTCTTT.

This clone came up a few times. The rearrangement joins TRBV28 to TRBJ2-2; the D gene is possibly TRBD2 (6 bases). Germline-derived CDR1 and CDR2 are MDHEN and SYDVKM. Trimming left V 1 base short and J 2 bases short, with 11 bases between. This CDR3 comprises 16 residues. CDR3: CASSLLGTANTGELFF. CDR3 DNA sequence: TGTGCCAGCAGTTTATTAGGGACTGCTAACACCGGGGAGCTGTTTTTT.

The chain combines TRBV7-9 with TRBJ2-2, with TRBD2 matching 9 bases. This CDR3 comprises 16 residues. CDR1 and CDR2 from the germline V gene are SEHNR and FQNEAQ (reference sequence). With 5 bases clipped from V and 6 bases from J, the junction kept 10 bases outside the gene matches. The CDR3 spells CASSRLGLAFPGELFF. In DNA form, the CDR3 reads TGTGCCAGCAGCCGACTGGGACTAGCATTTCCCGGGGAGCTGTTTTTT.

Here the CDR3 DNA reads TGTGCCATCAGTGGTGAGCCAGGGCGGAATAGCAATCAGCCCCAGCATTTT. Encoded protein: CAISGEPGRNSNQPQHF. The V gene is TRBV10-3, the J gene TRBJ1-5; TRBD1 might be the D (5 bases). The CDR3 sequence is 17 residues long. Trimming cost V 4 bases and J 0 bases, with 16 bases left between them. CDR1 and CDR2 (germline): ENHRY, SYGVKD.

The V and J genes are TRBV6-6 and TRBJ1-5, with 9 bases aligning to TRBD1. Losses at the gene ends were 5 bases for V and 0 bases for J; bases not matched to a gene: 11. Germline CDR1 and CDR2: MNHNY and SVGAGI (reference sequence). The CDR3 runs 18 residues. In DNA form, the CDR3 reads TGTGCCAGCAGTCTGGGGACAGGGTGGGATTATAGCAATCAGCCCCAGCATTTT. Translated, it gives CASSLGTGWDYSNQPQHF.

The rearrangement joins TRBV27 to TRBJ1-3; D is undetermined. CDR1 and CDR2 from the germline V gene are MNHEY and SMNVEV (reference sequence). V was pared by 3 bases and J by 0 bases, with 3 bases between. The CDR3 runs to 13 residues. CDR3 sequence (DNA): TGTGCCAGCAGTTTCATCTCTGGAAACACCATATATTTT. Its translation: CASSFISGNTIYF.

The gene calls are TRBV29-1 and TRBJ2-7; TRBD2 agrees at 12 bases. Germline V gene data show CDR1 as SQVTM and CDR2 as ANQGSEA. J was trimmed by 3 bases and V by 6 bases; bases with no gene match: 9. CDR3 length: 15 residues. The CDR3 region has the DNA TGCAGCGTGAACTCCGGGACTAGCGGGTTCTACGAGCAGTACTTC. Its protein is CSVNSGTSGFYEQYF.

The V call is TRBV11-2, the J call TRBJ2-3; possible D gene TRBD2, 5 bases. This CDR3 spans 16 amino acids. Per germline, CDR1 SGHAT and CDR2 FQNNGV. V was cut by 4 bases and J by 0 bases, with 14 bases left in between. In DNA form, the CDR3 reads TGTGCCAGCAGCTCCATCTTAGCGTCTAGCACAGATACGCAGTATTTT. Translating it yields CASSSILASSTDTQYF.

V gene TRBV20-1 combines with J gene TRBJ2-5; TRBD2 might be the D (6 bases). CDR1 and CDR2 (germline): DFQATT, SNEGSKA (reference sequence). V was clipped by 6 bases and J by 5 bases, with 10 bases between them. The CDR3 extends over 11 amino acids. As DNA, the CDR3 is TGCAGTGCCCCCCGGGGGGAGACCCAGTACTTC. Protein: CSAPRGETQYF.

The J gene is TRBJ1-6, the V gene TRBV19, with TRBD1 matching over 7 bases. There are 15 residues in the CDR3. Germline trimming cut 5 bases from V and 4 bases from J; bases unmatched to any gene: 5. CDR1 is LNHDA, CDR2 SQIVND, per germline (reference sequence). CDR3 in DNA: TGTGCCAGTAGTCCTCCGGGACAGTATAATTCACCCCTCCACTTT. It yields the protein CASSPPGQYNSPLHF. The full variable domain, completed using reference TRBV19 and TRBJ1-6, is DGGITQSPKYLFRKEGQNVTLSCEQNLNHDAMYWYRQDPGQGLRLIYYSQIVNDFQKGDIAEGYSVSREKKESFPLTVTSAQKNPTAFYLCASSPPGQYNSPLHFGNGTRLTVT.

This rearrangement joins TRBV7-2 to TRBJ2-2; 8 bases agree with TRBD2. V was clipped by 1 base and J by 4 bases; unmatched bases: 5. Germline assignment: CDR1 SGHTA and CDR2 FQGNSA. This CDR3 has 16 residues. The CDR3 bases are TGTGCCAGCAGCTTAGAAGCGGGAGCCCTCACCGGGGAGCTGTTTTTT. Translated: CASSLEAGALTGELFF.

V gene TRBV9 combines with J gene TRBJ2-2, with D uncertain. This CDR3 region has 14 residues. Trimming removed 1 base from V and 7 bases from J, with 11 bases in between. Germline assignment: CDR1 SGDLS and CDR2 YYNGEE. In DNA form, the CDR3 reads TGTGCCAGCAGCGTATTGGAGCTTGGCGGGGAGCTGTTTTTT. Translation: CASSVLELGGELFF.

This chain links TRBV5-1 with TRBJ2-4; TRBD1 matches 10 bases. Germline CDR1 reads SGHRS; CDR2 reads YFSETQ. V lost 4 bases, J lost 8 bases, and 6 bases stayed unmatched. This CDR3 region has 14 residues. As DNA, the CDR3 is TGCGCCAGCAGCGCCCCGGACAGGGGGGACATTCAGTACTTC. Its protein is CASSAPDRGDIQYF.

The rearrangement joins TRBV11-2 to TRBJ1-2; D might be TRBD1 (6 bases). Germline loops: CDR1 SGHAT, CDR2 FQNNGV. The CDR3 totals 13 residues. The germline V and J ends were trimmed by 0 bases and 8 bases, with 10 bases remaining between them. CDR3 nucleotide sequence: TGTGCCAGCAGCTTAGATACAGGGTACGGCTACACCTTC. Translating gives CASSLDTGYGYTF.

The rearrangement uses TRBV6-4 and TRBJ1-1; D is unresolved. V was cut by 6 bases and J by 3 bases, with 8 bases left in between. Germline V CDR1 and CDR2: MRHNA, SNTAGT. This CDR3 is built from 12 residues. CDR3: CASREWDTEAFF. CDR3 coding DNA: TGTGCCAGCAGGGAGTGGGACACTGAAGCTTTCTTT.

The V and J genes are TRBV6-1 and TRBJ1-6; D gene ambiguous. This CDR3 is built from 18 residues. V shed 0 bases and J shed 0 bases, with 12 bases lying between them. Germline assignment: CDR1 MNHNS and CDR2 SASEGT. CDR3 loop: CASSEADSKSSYNSPLHF. The CDR3 DNA follows: TGTGCCAGCAGTGAAGCGGACTCCAAGAGCTCCTATAATTCACCCCTCCACTTT.

In DNA form, the CDR3 reads TGCGCCAGCAGCCAAGGGGTTTCAGGGTTGGGCCACAATCAGCCCCAGCATTTT. It translates to CASSQGVSGLGHNQPQHF. The chain has TRBV4-3 and TRBJ1-5, with D perhaps matching TRBD1 (5 bases). The CDR3 consists of 18 residues. The V end was cut by 1 base, the J end by 3 bases, with 19 bases between. Germline CDR1 and CDR2: LGHNA and YSLEER.

This chain links TRBV6-5 with TRBJ1-3; D gene ambiguous. CDR1 and CDR2 (germline): MNHEY, SVGAGI. Trimming removed 5 bases from V and 0 bases from J, with 8 bases in between. The CDR3 runs to 14 residues. CDR3 sequence (DNA): TGTGCCAGCAGTACGAGAACCTCTGGAAACACCATATATTTT. Translation gives CASSTRTSGNTIYF.

The genes are TRBV9 and TRBJ1-4; 8 nucleotides match TRBD1. The CDR3 has 15 residues. Germline lookup yields CDR1 SGDLS and CDR2 YYNGEE. The ends lost 0 bases at V and 8 bases at J; junction bases unmatched: 6. The CDR3 sequence: CASSVATGGQEKLFF. For the CDR3, the DNA is TGTGCCAGCAGCGTAGCAACAGGGGGGCAGGAAAAACTGTTTTTT.

For the CDR3, the DNA is TGCGCCAGCAGCCAGCAGGGACAGGGATCCAACTATGGCTACACCTTC. Its protein is CASSQQGQGSNYGYTF. The chain employs TRBV4-1 and TRBJ1-2, with 9 bases aligning to TRBD1. The V segment lost 3 bases and the J segment 2 bases; nucleotides outside the gene matches: 7. Germline V lookup: CDR1 MGHRA, CDR2 YSYEKL. This CDR3 has 16 amino acids.

The chain is built from TRBV29-1 and TRBJ2-3; D perhaps matches TRBD1 (6 bases). In germline, CDR1 is SQVTM, CDR2 ANQGSEA. The CDR3 spans 14 residues. V lost 5 bases and J lost 8, with 20 bases in between. The CDR3 DNA reads TGCAGCGTTCAAACTAGGGATATCAGGGGTACGCAGTATTTT. It translates to CSVQTRDIRGTQYF.

The chain joins TRBV24-1 to TRBJ2-5; no clear D. This CDR3 comprises 13 residues. V lost 4 bases, J lost 4 bases, and 9 bases lay in between. CDR1 KGHDR and CDR2 SFDVKD come from the germline V gene. CDR3 DNA sequence: TGTGCCACCAGTGACTCCAGTGTAGAGACCCAGTACTTC. It specifies CATSDSSVETQYF.

V usage is TRBV11-2 and J usage is TRBJ2-5; 8 bases fit TRBD2. This CDR3 has 17 amino acids. The junction had 15 bases not matched to a gene; V was cut back by 5 bases and J by 4 bases. The germline V gene has CDR1 SGHAT and CDR2 FQNNGV. CDR3 sequence reads: CASSPLLGGEWAETQYF. As DNA, the CDR3 is TGTGCCAGCAGCCCTTTACTCGGGGGGGAGTGGGCAGAGACCCAGTACTTC.